Shown below are 8 T cell receptor beta chains from a single sample sequenced in a study of blood T cell repertoires in COVID-19. Assay: immunoSEQ multiplex PCR; the TCRdb copy retains only in-frame clones and omits some. The table includes around 120,000 clones, roughly 80% detected once. The sequencing input was peripheral blood. All receptors come from a human donor in a cohort sampled during active COVID-19.

The chain recombines TRBV7-8 with TRBJ1-1, with a tentative D call TRBD1 (6 bases). Germline V gives CDR1 SGHVS, CDR2 FQNEAQ. CDR3 length: 14 amino acids. Deletions cut 1 base from V and 4 bases from J, with 10 bases between. CDR3 in DNA: TGTGCCAGCAGCTTAGGCATAGGGGGCACTGAAGCTTTCTTT. The encoded protein is CASSLGIGGTEAFF. The variable domain in full, completed from reference TRBV7-8 and TRBJ1-1, reads GAGVSQSPRYKVAKRGQDVALRCDPISGHVSLFWYQQALGQGPEFLTYFQNEAQLDKSGLPSDRFFAERPEGSVSTLKIQRTQQEDSAVYLCASSLGIGGTEAFFGQGTRLTVV.

The chain carries TRBV29-1 and TRBJ2-1, with a weak D call TRBD2 (6 bases). The CDR3 extends over 13 amino acids. The V end was cut by 1 base, the J end by 7 bases, with 11 bases between. From germline, CDR1 is SQVTM and CDR2 ANQGSEA. CDR3 sequence (DNA): TGCAGCGTTGAAGGCGGGGCAAAGAATGAGCAGTTCTTC. Translation gives CSVEGGAKNEQFF.

This chain connects TRBV30 to TRBJ2-7, with TRBD1 matching over 9 bases. V dropped 5 bases and J dropped 4; count of bases not matched to a gene: 6. CDR3 length: 13 amino acids. CDR1 GTSNPN and CDR2 SVGIG come from the germline V gene (reference sequence). CDR3 loop: CAWARQGGYEQYF. Here the CDR3 DNA reads TGTGCCTGGGCGAGACAGGGGGGATACGAGCAGTACTTC.

The V gene is TRBV27, the J gene TRBJ2-6; 8 bases agree with TRBD1. The germline V gene has CDR1 MNHEY and CDR2 SMNVEV (reference sequence). Trimming cost V 6 bases and J 2 bases; bases outside gene matches: 12. This CDR3 spans 18 amino acids. CDR3 sequence reads: CASRQAGTGGPGANVLTF. The CDR3 DNA reads as TGTGCCAGCAGACAAGCTGGGACAGGTGGCCCTGGGGCCAACGTCCTGACTTTC.

The chain combines TRBV5-1 with TRBJ2-3; perhaps TRBD1 as D (6 bases). V was cut by 4 bases and J by 5 bases, with 14 bases left in between. Germline CDR1 SGHRS, CDR2 YFSETQ. CDR3 length equals 14 residues. CDR3 DNA: TGCGCCAGCAGCCAACAGGGCATCGAAGATACGCAGTATTTT. Its protein is CASSQQGIEDTQYF.

Concerning this clone itself: The same CDR3 also results from other DNA sequences found in this sample. V is TRBV18 and J is TRBJ2-7, with 9 positions matching TRBD1. After removal of 6 bases from V and 3 bases from J, the junction contained 6 bases not matched to a gene. Looked up from germline, CDR1 is KGHSH and CDR2 is LQKENI. The CDR3 extends over 14 amino acids. CDR3 nucleotides: TGTGCCAGCTCGCTGGAGACAGGGGGCTACGAGCAGTACTTC. It yields the protein CASSLETGGYEQYF. The full variable domain, in which reference TRBV18 and TRBJ2-7 provide the parts outside the CDR3, is NAGVMQNPRHLVRRRGQEARLRCSPMKGHSHVYWYRQLPEEGLKFMVYLQKENIIDESGMPKERFSAEFPKEGPSILRIQQVVRGDSAAYFCASSLETGGYEQYFGPGTRLTVT.

The genes are TRBV3-1 (or the pseudogene TRBV3-2) and TRBJ1-2, with TRBD1 matching 8 bases. With 4 bases clipped from V and 3 bases from J, the junction kept 4 bases outside the gene matches. CDR3 length: 14 amino acids. The germline V gene has CDR1 LGHDT and CDR2 YNNKEL (reference sequence). As DNA, the CDR3 is TGTGCCAGCAGCCCGACAGGGGACCACTATGGCTACACCTTC. Amino acids: CASSPTGDHYGYTF.

This clone came up a few times. This chain uses TRBV7-9 with TRBJ1-2, with 10 positions matching TRBD1. With 7 bases clipped from V and 5 bases from J, the junction kept 4 bases outside the gene matches. Germline CDR1 reads SEHNR; CDR2 reads FQNEAQ (reference sequence). The CDR3 runs 13 residues. The CDR3 DNA sequence: TGTGCCAGCACGACAGGGGGCCGGTATGGCTACACCTTC. Amino acids: CASTTGGRYGYTF.